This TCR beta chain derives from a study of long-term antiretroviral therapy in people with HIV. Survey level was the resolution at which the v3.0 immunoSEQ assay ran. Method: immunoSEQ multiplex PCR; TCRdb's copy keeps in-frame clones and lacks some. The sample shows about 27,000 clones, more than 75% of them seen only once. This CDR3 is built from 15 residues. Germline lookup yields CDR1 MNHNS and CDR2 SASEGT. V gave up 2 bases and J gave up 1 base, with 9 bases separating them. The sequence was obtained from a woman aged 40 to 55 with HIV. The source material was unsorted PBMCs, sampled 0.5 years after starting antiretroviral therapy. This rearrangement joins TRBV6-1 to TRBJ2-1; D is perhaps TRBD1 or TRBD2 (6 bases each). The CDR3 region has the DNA TGTGCCAGCAGTGAAACAGGGAGGTCCTACAATGAGCAGTTCTTC. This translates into CASSETGRSYNEQFF.